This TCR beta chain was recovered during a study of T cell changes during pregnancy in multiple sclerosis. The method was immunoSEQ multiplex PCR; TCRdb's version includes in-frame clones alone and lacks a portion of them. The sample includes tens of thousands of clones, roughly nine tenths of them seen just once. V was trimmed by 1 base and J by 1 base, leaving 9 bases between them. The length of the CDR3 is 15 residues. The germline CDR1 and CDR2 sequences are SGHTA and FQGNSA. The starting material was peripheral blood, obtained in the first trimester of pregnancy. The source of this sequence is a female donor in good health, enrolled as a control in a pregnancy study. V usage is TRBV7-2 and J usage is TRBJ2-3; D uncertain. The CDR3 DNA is TGTGCCAGCAGCTTAGGGAAAGGAGGCACAGATACGCAGTATTTT. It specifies CASSLGKGGTDTQYF.